This TCR beta chain originates from a study of blood T cell repertoires in COVID-19. For the study at large: Acute-phase and convalescent COVID-19 samples originated in the United States, Italy and Spain. PBMCs, B-cell-depleted T cells, or T cells provided the cDNA or gDNA that made up the material.

The CDR3 runs 14 residues. V dropped 7 bases and J dropped 5 bases, with 12 bases sitting between them. Per the germline V gene, CDR1 is MNHEY and CDR2 is SVGAGI. Under the authors' procedure: Amplified reference gene primers provided the basis for estimating nucleated cell counts. This table comes from immunoSEQ multiplex PCR, and its TCRdb copy is limited to in-frame clones, with some not included. Clone size and V and J calls were adopted from that table, with D and trimming inferred from the DNA. The sample contains approximately 120,000 clones, roughly 79% of which appear only once. The sequence derives from a human donor in a cohort sampled during active COVID-19. J is TRBJ1-6 and V is TRBV6-5; D remains ambiguous. The sequenced sample consisted of peripheral blood. DNA of the CDR3: TGTGCCAGCACAGGTGCAGGAAATAATTCACCCCTCCACTTT. This sequence encodes CASTGAGNNSPLHF.